One sample yielded the 2 T cell receptor beta chains listed below, sequenced in a study of T cells in localized non-small cell lung cancer. The repertoire was sequenced with immunoSEQ multiplex PCR; TCRdb's copy has only in-frame clones and lacks some. The sample includes several hundred clones, approximately 25% of them seen just once. The input for sequencing was normal lung tissue next to the tumor, taken before any cancer treatment. These receptors all stem from a man aged 35 to 70 with stage I squamous cell lung carcinoma.

This clone appeared a single time. The chain employs TRBV19 and TRBJ1-5, with 9 positions matching TRBD1. V shed 2 bases and J 2 bases; nucleotides not matched to a gene: 10. The CDR3 is 18 amino acids. Germline CDR1 and CDR2: LNHDA and SQIVND (reference sequence). The CDR3 reads CASSIIGTGGRGNQPQHF. The CDR3 bases are TGTGCCAGTAGTATAATCGGCACAGGGGGCCGCGGCAATCAGCCCCAGCATTTT.

V gene TRBV10-2 combines with J gene TRBJ2-7, with 8 bases aligning to TRBD2. V shed 0 bases, J shed 4 bases, and the junction held 5 bases outside the gene matches. The germline CDR1 and CDR2 sequences are WSHSY and SAAADI. CDR3 length: 15 amino acids. CDR3 sequence reads: CASSESSGGGYEQYF. The CDR3 DNA reads TGCGCCAGCAGTGAGTCGAGCGGGGGTGGTTACGAGCAGTACTTC.